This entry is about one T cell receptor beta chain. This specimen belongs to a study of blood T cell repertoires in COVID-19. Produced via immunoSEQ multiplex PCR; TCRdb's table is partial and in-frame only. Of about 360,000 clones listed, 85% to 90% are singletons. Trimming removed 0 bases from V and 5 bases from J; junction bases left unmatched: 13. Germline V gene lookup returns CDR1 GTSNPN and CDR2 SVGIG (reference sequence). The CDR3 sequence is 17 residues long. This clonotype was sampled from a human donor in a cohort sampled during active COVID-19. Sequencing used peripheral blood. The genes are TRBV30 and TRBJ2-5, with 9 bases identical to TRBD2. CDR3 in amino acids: CAWSVGASGATPETQYF. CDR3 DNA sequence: TGTGCCTGGAGTGTCGGGGCTAGCGGGGCCACGCCGGAGACCCAGTACTTC.